This T cell receptor (beta chain) was recorded in a study of blood T cell repertoires in COVID-19. The table came from immunoSEQ multiplex PCR; TCRdb's copy has only in-frame clones and leaves some out. The sample carries 250,000 to 300,000 clones, approximately 85% recorded once. CDR3 length equals 16 residues. The junction had 9 bases not matched to a gene; V was cut back by 4 bases and J by 3 bases. Germline V gene sequence: CDR1 MNHEY, CDR2 SVGAGI. Material: PBMCs or T cells enriched from blood (not recorded which). The chain employs TRBV6-5 and TRBJ2-7, with 10 positions matching TRBD1. This clonotype was obtained from a woman in her forties or fifties who had recovered from COVID-19. Here the CDR3 reads CASSSRTGGSLYEQYF. In DNA form, the CDR3 reads TGTGCCAGCAGTTCGCGGACAGGGGGTTCACTCTACGAGCAGTACTTC.